This TCR beta chain was identified in a study of molecular identifiers for immune sequencing clone quantification. The wider study: RNA, taken in replicates from roughly 21,000 or 96,000 naive CD8 cells, was split five ways, with four sequenced.

TCRdb itself ran the PCR reads through MiXCR, one entry per CDR3 protein. The sample records about half a million distinct CDR3 sequences, around 25% being singletons. The CDR3 contains 15 residues. With 3 bases clipped from V and 11 bases from J, the junction kept 11 bases outside the gene matches. The germline V gene has CDR1 LGHNA and CDR2 YSLEER. Study observations and caveats: Clones carrying above 20 RNA copies accounted for over 97% of effector molecules, under 1% in naive cells.

On this clonotype: Its specificity is unknown.

This TCR came from a human donor in good health. Some libraries in this study had Jurkat cell RNA spiked in. Sequencing was performed on naive CD8+ T cells from blood, with Jurkat cell RNA spiked in. Sample subset: FACS-sorted CD8+CD4-CCR7+CD45RA+ naive T cells. The chain recombines TRBV4-3 with TRBJ1-4; 8 bases agree with TRBD1. CDR3 loop: CASSHDRINRGKLFF. The CDR3 DNA sequence: TGCGCCAGCAGCCACGATAGAATTAACAGGGGGAAACTGTTTTTT.